This T cell receptor beta chain is from a study of CD8+ T cells in alopecia areata. Across the study: Patients given treatment had severity scored by the percentage of scalp area affected. Study conclusions and caveats: Among the 100 top clones, expanded CD8+ clones, like scalp clonality, were significantly decreased by tofacitinib. Higher clonality was seen in lesional scalp than in normal scalp, especially in alopecia totalis/universalis. Since there was just one nonresponder, nobody can yet say how baseline CD8+ expansion ties to response.

The treatment was: oral pan-JAK inhibitor, 5-10 mg twice daily. Per germline, CDR1 SNHLY and CDR2 FYNNEI. CDR3 length: 13 amino acids. Trimming shortened V by 6 bases and J by 7 bases, and 12 bases separated the two germline ends. RNA extraction was followed by reverse transcription into cDNA, which acted as the sequencing template. Generated by immunoSEQ multiplex PCR, the TCRdb table keeps only in-frame clones and is missing some. The repertoire consists of 270,000 or so clones, with roughly 60% occurring once and the leading ten covering approximately 1.8%. As to this clone: The antigen remains undetermined.

The input for sequencing was CD4+ T cells sorted from blood, taken at week 24, from a patient treated with tofacitinib. The rearrangement uses TRBV2 and TRBJ2-2, with D uncertain. This sequence originates from a human donor with alopecia areata. The CDR3 DNA reads TGTGCCAGCAGCGCAGATTCGGTCGGGGAGCTGTTTTTT. Its protein is CASSADSVGELFF.